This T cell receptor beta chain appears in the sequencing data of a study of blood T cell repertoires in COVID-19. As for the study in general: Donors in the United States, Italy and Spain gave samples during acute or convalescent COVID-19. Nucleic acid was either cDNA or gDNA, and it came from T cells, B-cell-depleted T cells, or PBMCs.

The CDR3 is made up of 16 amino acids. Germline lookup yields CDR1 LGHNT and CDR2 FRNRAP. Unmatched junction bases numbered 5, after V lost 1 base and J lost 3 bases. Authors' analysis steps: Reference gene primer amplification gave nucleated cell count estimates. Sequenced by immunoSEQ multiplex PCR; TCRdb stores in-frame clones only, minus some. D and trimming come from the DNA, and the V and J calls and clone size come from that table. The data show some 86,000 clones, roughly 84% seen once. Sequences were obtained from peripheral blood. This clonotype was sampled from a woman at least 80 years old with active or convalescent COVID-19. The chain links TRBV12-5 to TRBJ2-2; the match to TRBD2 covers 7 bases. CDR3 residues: CASGLDGGSYTGELFF. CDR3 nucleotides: TGTGCTAGTGGTTTGGACGGGGGGTCTTACACCGGGGAGCTGTTTTTT.